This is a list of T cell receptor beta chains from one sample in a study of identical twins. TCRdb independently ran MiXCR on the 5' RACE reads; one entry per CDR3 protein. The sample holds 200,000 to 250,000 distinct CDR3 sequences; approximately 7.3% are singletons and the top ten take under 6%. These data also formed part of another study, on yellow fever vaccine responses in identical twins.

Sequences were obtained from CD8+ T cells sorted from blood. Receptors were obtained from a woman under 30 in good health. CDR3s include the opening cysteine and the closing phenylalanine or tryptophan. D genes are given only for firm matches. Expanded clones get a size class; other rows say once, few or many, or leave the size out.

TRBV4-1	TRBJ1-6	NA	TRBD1	CASSQARQGGSPLHF	TGCGCCAGCAGCCAAGCGAGACAGGGCGGTTCACCCCTCCACTTT
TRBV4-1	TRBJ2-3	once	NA	CASSPSGSATDTQYF	TGCGCCAGCAGCCCCTCCGGGTCGGCCACAGATACGCAGTATTTT
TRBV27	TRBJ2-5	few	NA	CASSLYGTRGETQYF	TGTGCCAGCAGTTTATATGGCACCCGCGGAGAGACCCAGTACTTC
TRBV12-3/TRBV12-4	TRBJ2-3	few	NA	CASSFGVRYSTDTQYF	TGTGCCAGCAGTTTCGGGGTCCGATACAGCACAGATACGCAGTATTTT
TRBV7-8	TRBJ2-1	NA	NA	CASSLGPQGRVRNEQFF	TGTGCCAGCAGCTTAGGCCCCCAGGGAAGGGTTCGGAATGAGCAGTTCTTC
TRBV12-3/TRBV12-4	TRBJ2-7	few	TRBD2	CASSAGTSAVYEQYF	TGTGCCAGCAGTGCCGGGACTAGCGCAGTCTACGAGCAGTACTTC
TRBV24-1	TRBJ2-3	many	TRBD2	CATQRTSGNTDTQYF	TGTGCCACCCAGAGGACTAGCGGGAACACAGATACGCAGTATTTT
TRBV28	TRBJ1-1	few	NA	CASSQRGPNTEAFF	TGTGCCAGCAGTCAACGTGGCCCGAACACTGAAGCTTTCTTT
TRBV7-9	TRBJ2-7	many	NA	CASSSGTYHAYEQYF	TGTGCCAGCAGCTCCGGGACATATCACGCCTACGAGCAGTACTTC
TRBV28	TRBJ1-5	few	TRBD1	CASGSGTGVQPQHF	TGTGCCAGCGGGTCCGGGACAGGGGTTCAGCCCCAGCATTTT
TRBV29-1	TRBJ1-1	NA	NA	CSVPTGDTEAFF	TGCAGCGTACCAACGGGGGACACTGAAGCTTTCTTT
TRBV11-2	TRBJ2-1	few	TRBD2	CASSLVGRGGPYNEQFF	TGTGCCAGCAGCTTAGTGGGGCGGGGGGGCCCTTACAATGAGCAGTTCTTC
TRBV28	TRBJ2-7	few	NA	CASSSSGGLVNYEQYF	TGTGCCAGCAGTTCATCCGGGGGGCTCGTTAACTACGAGCAGTACTTC
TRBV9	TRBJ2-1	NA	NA	CASSAEDTYNEQFF	TGTGCCAGCAGCGCCGAAGATACCTACAATGAGCAGTTCTTC
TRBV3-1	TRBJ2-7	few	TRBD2	CASSQVGTSGMREQYF	TGTGCCAGCAGCCAAGTTGGGACTAGCGGGATGAGGGAGCAGTACTTC
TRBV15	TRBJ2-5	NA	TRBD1	CATSSSEAGTARRLQETQYF	TGTGCCACCAGCAGCTCCGAGGCCGGGACAGCAAGGAGGTTACAAGAGACCCAGTACTTC
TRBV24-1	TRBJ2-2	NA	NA	CATSGPGQDANTGELFF	TGTGCCACCAGTGGACCGGGACAAGACGCGAACACCGGGGAGCTGTTTTTT
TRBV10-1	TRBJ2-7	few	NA	CASSDRGLGYEQYF	TGCGCCAGCAGTGATAGGGGATTAGGGTACGAGCAGTACTTC
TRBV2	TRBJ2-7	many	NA	CASKERGTYEQYF	TGTGCCAGCAAAGAGCGAGGTACCTACGAGCAGTACTTC
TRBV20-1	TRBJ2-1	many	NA	CSARDVINDEQFF	TGCAGTGCTAGAGATGTGATTAACGATGAGCAGTTCTTC
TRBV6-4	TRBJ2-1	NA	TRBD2	CASSVAAGGANEQFF	TGTGCCAGCAGTGTAGCAGCGGGAGGGGCCAATGAGCAGTTCTTC
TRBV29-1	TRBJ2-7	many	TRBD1	CSVVTSTGISEQYF	TGCAGCGTTGTAACATCGACAGGGATTAGCGAGCAGTACTTC
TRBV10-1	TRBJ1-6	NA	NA	CASSEFGQSNSPLHF	TGCGCCAGCAGTGAATTTGGACAGAGTAATTCACCCCTCCACTTT
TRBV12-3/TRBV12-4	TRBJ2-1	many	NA	CASSLSPYNEQFF	TGTGCCAGCAGTTTATCCCCCTACAATGAGCAGTTCTTC
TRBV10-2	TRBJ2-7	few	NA	CASLRQREQYF	TGCGCCAGCCTACGACAGCGCGAGCAGTACTTC
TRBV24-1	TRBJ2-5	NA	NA	CATSDLQRGSGETQYF	TGTGCCACCAGTGATTTGCAACGGGGGAGTGGGGAGACCCAGTACTTC
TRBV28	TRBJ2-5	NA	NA	CASGPGLQETQYF	TGTGCCAGCGGCCCTGGGCTGCAAGAGACCCAGTACTTC
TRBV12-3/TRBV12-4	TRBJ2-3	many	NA	CASSPKADTQYF	TGTGCCAGCAGTCCGAAGGCAGATACGCAGTATTTT
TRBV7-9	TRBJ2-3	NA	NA	CASSSPREPDTQYF	TGTGCCAGCAGCTCCCCGAGGGAGCCAGATACGCAGTATTTT
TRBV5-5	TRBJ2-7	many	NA	CASSLLHSPNHEQYF	TGTGCCAGCAGCTTACTCCACAGTCCAAATCACGAGCAGTACTTC
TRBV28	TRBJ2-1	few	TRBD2	CASSSGTSIIGEQFF	TGTGCCAGCAGCTCCGGGACTAGCATCATCGGTGAGCAGTTCTTC
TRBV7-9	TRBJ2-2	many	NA	CASSSHHRGTGELFF	TGTGCCAGCAGCTCCCATCACCGGGGTACCGGGGAGCTGTTTTTT
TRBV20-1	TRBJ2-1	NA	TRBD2	CSARGQERGEVSEQFF	TGCAGTGCTAGAGGGCAGGAGCGGGGGGAGGTCAGTGAGCAGTTCTTC
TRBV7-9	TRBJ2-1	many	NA	CASSVKLSFQFF	TGTGCCAGCAGCGTCAAACTTTCATTCCAGTTCTTC
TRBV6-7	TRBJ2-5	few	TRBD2	CASSLLAEEETQYF	TGTGCCAGCAGTCTACTAGCGGAAGAAGAGACCCAGTACTTC
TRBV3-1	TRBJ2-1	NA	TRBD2	CAFCLGAPGGGGNNEQFF	TGTGCCTTCTGTTTAGGGGCCCCGGGCGGGGGGGGCAACAATGAGCAGTTCTTC
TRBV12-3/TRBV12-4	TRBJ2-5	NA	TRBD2	CASSRPAGGQETQYF	TGTGCCAGCAGCCGGCCAGCGGGGGGTCAAGAGACCCAGTACTTC
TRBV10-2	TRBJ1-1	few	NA	CASTLNTEAFF	TGCGCCAGCACCCTGAACACTGAAGCTTTCTTT
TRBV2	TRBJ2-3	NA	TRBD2	CASSERLAGDTQYF	TGTGCCAGCAGTGAAAGATTAGCGGGAGATACGCAGTATTTT
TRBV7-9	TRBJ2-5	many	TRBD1	CASSPRDREQETQYF	TGTGCCAGCAGCCCTCGGGACAGAGAGCAAGAGACCCAGTACTTC
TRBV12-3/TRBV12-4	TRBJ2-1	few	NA	CASSSSLEQFF	TGTGCCAGCAGTTCTTCCCTAGAGCAGTTCTTC